Each of the 10 T cell receptor beta chains below was sequenced from the same sample in a study of shared clonotypes between healthy human individuals. The protocol was immunoSEQ multiplex PCR, while the TCRdb copy is restricted to in-frame clones and leaves out a portion. This sample carries under 2,500,000 clones, approximately 94% of them seen once, and the ten largest clones take 0.13%. Sequencing input: naive CD4+ T cells sorted from blood. Subset denoted: CD45RA+ positively selected. The receptors were gathered from a man younger than 30 in good health.

The V call is TRBV30, the J call TRBJ2-7; D remains ambiguous. Germline lookup yields CDR1 GTSNPN and CDR2 SVGIG (reference sequence). The CDR3 spans 12 residues. Trimming pared 2 bases from V and 2 bases from J, leaving 7 bases between. CDR3 loop: CAWSRKPYEQYF. The DNA of the CDR3 is TGTGCCTGGAGTCGGAAACCCTACGAGCAGTACTTC.

The chain carries TRBV6-5 and TRBJ1-5; D gene unclear. The germline gives CDR1 MNHEY, CDR2 SVGAGI. CDR3 length: 13 amino acids. Trimming left V 2 bases short and J 5 bases short, with 7 bases between. This CDR3 is CASSYTEDQPQHF. The CDR3 DNA sequence: TGTGCCAGCAGTTACACCGAAGATCAGCCCCAGCATTTT.

The V call is TRBV5-4, the J call TRBJ1-1; D ambiguous. Germline V lookup: CDR1 SGHNT, CDR2 YYREEE (reference sequence). Trimming left V 0 bases short and J 0 bases short, with 12 bases between. The CDR3 length is 16 residues. The CDR3 nucleotides read TGTGCCAGCAGCTTGGATATCGGCAGACTGAACACTGAAGCTTTCTTT. Amino acid sequence: CASSLDIGRLNTEAFF.

Details on this clone: The sample contains more than one DNA sequence encoding this CDR3. This rearrangement joins TRBV19 to TRBJ1-5, with D unresolved. V was pared by 4 bases and J by 2 bases, with 15 bases between. The CDR3 length is 16 residues. Germline values: CDR1 LNHDA, CDR2 SQIVND (reference sequence). The CDR3: CASSTTGGWGNQPQHF. The CDR3 nucleotides are TGTGCCAGTAGTACTACCGGAGGGTGGGGCAATCAGCCCCAGCATTTT.

J is TRBJ2-7 and V is TRBV11-2; perhaps TRBD1 as D (5 bases). Germline V gene data show CDR1 as SGHAT and CDR2 as FQNNGV. The germline V and J ends were trimmed by 0 bases and 2 bases, with 8 bases remaining between them. This CDR3 region has 14 residues. This chain's CDR3 is CASSLEMGPYEQYF. In nucleotides, the CDR3 is TGTGCCAGCAGCTTAGAAATGGGGCCCTACGAGCAGTACTTC.

This clone occurred once. This CDR3 is CASSEIGSNTEAFF. The CDR3 nucleotides are TGTGCCAGCAGTGAAATCGGGAGTAACACTGAAGCTTTCTTT. The V and J genes are TRBV25-1 and TRBJ1-1; D unclear. The germline CDR1 and CDR2 sequences are MGHDK and SYGVNS. With 2 bases removed from V and 2 bases from J, the gap between germline ends came to 9 bases. This CDR3 region has 14 residues.

The chain carries TRBV21-1 and TRBJ2-1. TRBV21-1 is an annotated pseudogene. The CDR3 runs 17 residues. The CDR3 DNA reads as TGTGCCAGCAGCAAAGTGGAGAGTGGGGGGCTCTGGGATGAGCAGTTCTTC. Its translation is CASSKVESGGLWDEQFF.

The CDR3 DNA follows: TGCGCCAGCAGCTTGGGGGCCCGAGAGAACACTGAAGCTTTCTTT. It translates to CASSLGARENTEAFF. This chain links TRBV5-1 with TRBJ1-1; D gene unclear. This CDR3 contains 15 residues. V shed 0 bases and J shed 1 base, with 10 bases lying between them. Looked up from germline, CDR1 is SGHRS and CDR2 is YFSETQ.

Turning to this clone: Additional DNA sequences in this sample encode the identical CDR3. This chain joins TRBV5-1 and TRBJ1-4; no clear D gene. Trimming pared 2 bases from V and 0 bases from J, leaving 5 bases between. The CDR3 consists of 14 residues. The germline gives CDR1 SGHRS, CDR2 YFSETQ. The CDR3 spells CASSFTSTNEKLFF. DNA of the CDR3: TGCGCCAGCAGCTTCACCTCAACTAATGAAAAACTGTTTTTT.

Regarding this clone: Within the sample, other DNA sequences also encode this same CDR3. The chain couples TRBV7-8 to TRBJ2-3; D is possibly TRBD1 or TRBD2 (5 bases each). V lost 1 base and J lost 2, with 10 bases in between. The CDR3 runs to 15 residues. Germline V gene data show CDR1 as SGHVS and CDR2 as FQNEAQ. The CDR3 nucleotides read TGTGCCAGCAGCTTAGAAGGGACGCTCACAGATACGCAGTATTTT. This sequence encodes CASSLEGTLTDTQYF.